The count of the clone carrying this T cell receptor beta chain is one. Profiled with immunoSEQ multiplex PCR; TCRdb holds only in-frame clones, not every one. The data show about 80,000 clones, approximately 94% seen once. This entry belongs to a study of technical replicates of blood from a handful of donors. CDR1 and CDR2 (germline): SGDLS, YYNGEE. This CDR3 has 15 amino acids. Trimming took 2 bases from V and 3 from J; bases not matched to a gene: 6. The origin of this receptor is a human donor in good health. Specimen: T cells isolated from PBMCs. The chain combines TRBV9 with TRBJ1-1; TRBD1 aligns across 8 bases. CDR3 sequence reads: CASSVGQAGYTEAFF. CDR3 DNA sequence: TGTGCCAGCAGCGTGGGACAGGCTGGCTACACTGAAGCTTTCTTT.